This T cell receptor beta chain is from a study of blood T cells in healthy people across ages. Primers used in a second PCR of roughly 7 to 11 cycles were a sample-barcoded 5' primer and a J-beta primer mix. A single record per CDR3 protein comes from TCRdb applying MiXCR to the 5' RACE reads. Of more than 900,000 distinct CDR3 sequences listed, roughly 28% are singletons. This clonotype showed up just a few times. A read error may explain this, as a much larger clone is one base away. The V and J ends lost 3 bases and 13 bases respectively, with 26 bases between them. The CDR3 contains 16 residues. Per the germline V gene, CDR1 is SGHRS and CDR2 is YFSETQ. These same records also appear under a second study, on T cells of mothers and their children.

This receptor was taken from a woman between 40 and 50 years old in good health. V is TRBV5-1 and J is TRBJ2-4; possibly TRBD1 for D (6 bases). The sequencing input was blood. CDR3 residues: CASSSQGLGTYNEQYF. The DNA for the CDR3 is TGCGCCAGCAGCTCGCAGGGTTTGGGGACATACAATGAGCAGTACTTC.